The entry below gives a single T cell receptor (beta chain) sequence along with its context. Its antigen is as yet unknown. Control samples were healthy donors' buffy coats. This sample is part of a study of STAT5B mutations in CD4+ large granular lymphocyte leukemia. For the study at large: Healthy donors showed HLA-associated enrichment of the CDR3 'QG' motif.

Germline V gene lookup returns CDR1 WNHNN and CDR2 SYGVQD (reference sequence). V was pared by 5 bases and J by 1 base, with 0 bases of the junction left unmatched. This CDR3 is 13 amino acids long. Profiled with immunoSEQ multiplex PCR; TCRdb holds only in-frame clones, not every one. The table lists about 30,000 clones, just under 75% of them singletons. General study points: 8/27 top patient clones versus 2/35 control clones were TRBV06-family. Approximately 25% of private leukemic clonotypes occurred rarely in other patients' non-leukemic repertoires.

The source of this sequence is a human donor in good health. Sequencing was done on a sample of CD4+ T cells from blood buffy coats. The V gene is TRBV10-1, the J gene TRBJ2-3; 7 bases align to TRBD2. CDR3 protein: CASSREGTDTQYF. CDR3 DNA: TGCGCCAGCAGTCGGGAGGGCACAGATACGCAGTATTTT.